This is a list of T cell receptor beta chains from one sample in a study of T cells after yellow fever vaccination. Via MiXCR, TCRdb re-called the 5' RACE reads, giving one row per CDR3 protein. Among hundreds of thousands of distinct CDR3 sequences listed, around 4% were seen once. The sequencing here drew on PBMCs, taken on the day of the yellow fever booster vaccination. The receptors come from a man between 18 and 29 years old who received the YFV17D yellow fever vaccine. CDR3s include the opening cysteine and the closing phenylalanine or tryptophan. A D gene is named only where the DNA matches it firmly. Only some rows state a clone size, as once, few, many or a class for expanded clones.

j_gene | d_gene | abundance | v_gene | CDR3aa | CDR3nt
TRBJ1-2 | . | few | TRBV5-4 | CASSATSNYGYTF | TGTGCCAGCAGTGCCACTAGTAACTATGGCTACACCTTC
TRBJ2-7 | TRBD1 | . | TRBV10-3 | CAIKGTGVDEQYF | TGTGCCATCAAAGGGACAGGGGTCGACGAGCAGTACTTC
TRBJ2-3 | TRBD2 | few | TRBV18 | CASSPRDYSDTQYF | TGTGCCAGCTCACCACGGGACTACTCAGATACGCAGTATTTT
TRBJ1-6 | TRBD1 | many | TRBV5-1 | CASSSGQGVSPLHF | TGCGCCAGCAGCTCGGGACAGGGGGTATCACCCCTCCACTTT
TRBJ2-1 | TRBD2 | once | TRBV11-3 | CASSPGLAGALNEQFF | TGTGCCAGCAGCCCGGGACTAGCGGGGGCCCTCAATGAGCAGTTCTTC
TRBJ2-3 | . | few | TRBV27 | CASSPRATERTDTQYF | TGTGCCAGCAGTCCGAGGGCCACGGAACGCACAGATACGCAGTATTTT
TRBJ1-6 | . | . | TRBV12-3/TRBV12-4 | CASSLLDDSPLHF | TGTGCCAGCAGCCTCTTGGACGATTCACCCCTCCACTTT
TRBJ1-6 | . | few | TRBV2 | CASSPDSYNSPLHF | TGTGCCAGCTCGCCAGACTCCTATAATTCACCCCTCCACTTT
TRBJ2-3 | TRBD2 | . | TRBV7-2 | CAILAGGHLFADTQYF | TGTGCCATCTTGGCGGGGGGGCACTTGTTTGCAGATACGCAGTATTTT
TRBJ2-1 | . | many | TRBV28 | CASRFPLSNEQFF | TGTGCCAGCAGGTTCCCGCTCAGCAATGAGCAGTTCTTC
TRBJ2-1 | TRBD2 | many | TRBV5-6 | CASTLRGLAGGRYYNEQFF | TGTGCCAGCACCTTAAGAGGACTAGCGGGGGGAAGATACTACAATGAGCAGTTCTTC
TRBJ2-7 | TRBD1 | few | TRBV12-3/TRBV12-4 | CASSFGTGEVQYF | TGTGCCAGCAGTTTTGGGACAGGGGAGGTGCAGTACTTC
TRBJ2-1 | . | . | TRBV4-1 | CASSLVTADNNEQFF | TGCGCCAGCAGCCTAGTTACGGCGGACAACAATGAGCAGTTCTTC
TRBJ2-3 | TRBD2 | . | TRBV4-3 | CASSVGGAADTQYF | TGCGCCAGCAGCGTCGGGGGGGCGGCTGATACGCAGTATTTT
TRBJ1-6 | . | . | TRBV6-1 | CASSTIGGDPNSPLHF | TGTGCCAGCTCGACAATTGGGGGGGATCCCAATTCACCCCTCCACTTT
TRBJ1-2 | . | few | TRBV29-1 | CSVGDESYTF | TGCAGCGTCGGGGACGAAAGCTACACCTTC
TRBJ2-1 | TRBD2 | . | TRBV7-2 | CASRSGVISYNEQFF | TGTGCCAGTCGTAGCGGGGTGATCTCCTACAATGAGCAGTTCTTC
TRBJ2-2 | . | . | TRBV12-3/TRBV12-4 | CASTYTSNTGELFF | TGTGCCAGCACCTACACTTCGAACACCGGGGAGCTGTTTTTT
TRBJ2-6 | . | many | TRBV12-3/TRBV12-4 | CASSLFRWGANVLTF | TGTGCCAGCAGTCTGTTCCGTTGGGGGGCCAACGTCCTGACTTTC
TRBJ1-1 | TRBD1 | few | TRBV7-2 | CASSSQGTTGAEAFF | TGTGCCAGCAGCTCGCAGGGGACAACAGGGGCTGAAGCTTTCTTT
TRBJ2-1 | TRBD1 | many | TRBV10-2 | CASRGTGVTYNEQFF | TGCGCCAGCAGGGGAACAGGGGTAACCTACAATGAGCAGTTCTTC
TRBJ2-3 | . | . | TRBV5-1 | CASSRGQGGPDTQYF | TGCGCCAGCAGCCGCGGACAGGGAGGGCCAGATACGCAGTATTTT
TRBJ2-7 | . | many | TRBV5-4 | CASSLAGGRGEQYF | TGTGCCAGCAGCTTGGCCGGGGGCCGGGGCGAGCAGTACTTC
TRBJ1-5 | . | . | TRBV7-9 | CASSHPGFNQPQHF | TGTGCCAGCAGCCATCCGGGGTTCAATCAGCCCCAGCATTTT
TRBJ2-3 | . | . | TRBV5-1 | CASSPSFSDTQYF | TGCGCCAGCAGCCCTTCCTTTTCAGATACGCAGTATTTT
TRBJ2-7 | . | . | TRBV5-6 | CASSHSREQYF | TGTGCCAGCAGCCACTCAAGGGAGCAGTACTTC
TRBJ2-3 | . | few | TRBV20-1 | CSAKTGGADTQYF | TGCAGTGCTAAAACAGGAGGGGCAGATACGCAGTATTTT
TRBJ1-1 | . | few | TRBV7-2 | CASSSITGPNTEAFF | TGTGCCAGCAGCTCCATAACAGGGCCGAACACTGAAGCTTTCTTT
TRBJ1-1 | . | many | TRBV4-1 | CASSRDGGTTEAFF | TGCGCCAGCAGCCGCGATGGGGGGACCACTGAAGCTTTCTTT
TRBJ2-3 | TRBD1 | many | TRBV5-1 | CASSLTGVADTQYF | TGCGCCAGCAGCTTGACAGGGGTGGCAGATACGCAGTATTTT
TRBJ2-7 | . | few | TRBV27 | CASWNRGYEQYF | TGTGCCAGCTGGAACCGGGGCTACGAGCAGTACTTC
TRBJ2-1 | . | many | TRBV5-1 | CASSPSPDEQFF | TGCGCCAGCAGCCCCTCCCCCGATGAGCAGTTCTTC
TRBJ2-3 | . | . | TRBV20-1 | CSARDILVTDTQYF | TGCAGTGCTAGAGATATCCTAGTCACAGATACGCAGTATTTT
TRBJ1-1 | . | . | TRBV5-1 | CASWAGRTNTEAFF | TGCGCCAGCTGGGCGGGCAGGACGAACACTGAAGCTTTCTTT
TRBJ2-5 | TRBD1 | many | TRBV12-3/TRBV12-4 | CASSFWTGEETQYF | TGTGCCAGCAGTTTTTGGACAGGGGAAGAGACCCAGTACTTC
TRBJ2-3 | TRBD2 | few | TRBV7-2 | CASSISGATDTQYF | TGTGCCAGCAGCATAAGCGGGGCCACAGATACGCAGTATTTT
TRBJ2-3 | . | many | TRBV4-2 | CASSQDGGDTQYF | TGTGCCAGCAGCCAAGACGGGGGAGATACGCAGTATTTT
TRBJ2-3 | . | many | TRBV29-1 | CSVEDRNTQYF | TGCAGCGTTGAAGATAGAAATACGCAGTATTTT
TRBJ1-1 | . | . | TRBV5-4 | CASSLSGGAGTEAFF | TGTGCCAGCAGCTTGTCGGGGGGCGCCGGCACTGAAGCTTTCTTT
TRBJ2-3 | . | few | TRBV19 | CASSTDGIFTYSTDTQYF | TGTGCCAGTAGTACTGACGGAATTTTCACCTATAGCACAGATACGCAGTATTTT
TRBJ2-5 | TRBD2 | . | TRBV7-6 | CASSFSPTSGDPYQETQYF | TGTGCCAGCAGCTTTAGCCCGACTAGCGGGGACCCGTACCAAGAGACCCAGTACTTC
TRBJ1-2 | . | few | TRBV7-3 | CASSLDQANYGYTF | TGTGCCAGCAGCCTTGACCAGGCTAACTATGGCTACACCTTC
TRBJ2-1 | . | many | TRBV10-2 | CASSGMASWGSYNEQFF | TGCGCCAGCAGTGGTATGGCTAGCTGGGGCTCCTACAATGAGCAGTTCTTC
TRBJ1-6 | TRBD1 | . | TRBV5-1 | CASSTGQVNAYNSPLHF | TGCGCCAGCAGCACGGGACAGGTTAATGCCTATAATTCACCCCTCCACTTT
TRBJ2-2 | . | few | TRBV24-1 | CATSERDAGELFF | TGTGCCACCAGTGAAAGGGACGCCGGGGAGCTGTTTTTT
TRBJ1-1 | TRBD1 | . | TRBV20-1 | CSAPDRGPTEAFF | TGCAGTGCTCCCGACAGGGGGCCCACTGAAGCTTTCTTT
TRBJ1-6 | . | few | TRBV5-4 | CASSLGGTLAYNSPLHF | TGTGCCAGCAGCTTGGGTGGGACACTGGCCTATAATTCACCCCTCCACTTT
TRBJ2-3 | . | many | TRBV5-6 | CASSRTADTQYF | TGTGCCAGCAGTCGGACAGCAGATACGCAGTATTTT
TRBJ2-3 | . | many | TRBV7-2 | CASSLARGDTQYF | TGTGCCAGCAGCTTGGCCCGGGGGGATACGCAGTATTTT
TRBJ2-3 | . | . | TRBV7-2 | CASSFRGALGDTQYF | TGTGCCAGCAGCTTCCGGGGGGCATTGGGAGATACGCAGTATTTT
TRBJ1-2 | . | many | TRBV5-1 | CASSLQENYGYTF | TGCGCCAGCAGCTTACAGGAGAACTATGGCTACACCTTC
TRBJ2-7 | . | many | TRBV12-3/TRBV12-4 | CASSLPEDEQYF | TGTGCCAGCAGTTTACCGGAGGACGAGCAGTACTTC
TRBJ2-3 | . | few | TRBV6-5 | CASSYSGRRGDTQYF | TGTGCCAGCAGTTACTCGGGCAGGAGGGGAGATACGCAGTATTTT